The subject of this entry is one T cell receptor beta chain. Antigen specificity is unknown. The record originates from a study of cytotoxic CD8 clonotypes in ibrutinib-treated CLL. Study-wide results and limits: Pretreatment clonality was elevated relative to age-matched healthy donors and paralleled circulating CD8+ T-cell counts. Having risen at ibrutinib response, clonality had fallen back toward baseline by progression.

The planned depth of sequencing spanned 1 in 200,000 to 1 in 1 million T cells. Assay: immunoSEQ multiplex PCR; the TCRdb copy retains only in-frame clones and omits some. Of tens of thousands of clones detected, 55% to 75% appear once; the ten largest clones hold around an eighth. V lost 3 bases and J lost 2; bases outside the gene matches: 6. Germline CDR1 reads KGHSH; CDR2 reads LQKENI. CDR3 length: 15 amino acids. The specimen comprised PBMCs, sampled after 12 months of ibrutinib treatment. This clonotype was obtained from a human donor with chronic lymphocytic leukemia. The chain links TRBV18 to TRBJ1-1; 7 nucleotides agree with TRBD1. The CDR3 is CASSPGQLHNTEAFF. CDR3 sequence (DNA): TGTGCCAGCTCACCGGGACAGCTACACAACACTGAAGCTTTCTTT. The whole variable domain, remainder taken from reference TRBV18 and TRBJ1-1, is NAGVMQNPRHLVRRRGQEARLRCSPMKGHSHVYWYRQLPEEGLKFMVYLQKENIIDESGMPKERFSAEFPKEGPSILRIQQVVRGDSAAYFCASSPGQLHNTEAFFGQGTRLTVV.